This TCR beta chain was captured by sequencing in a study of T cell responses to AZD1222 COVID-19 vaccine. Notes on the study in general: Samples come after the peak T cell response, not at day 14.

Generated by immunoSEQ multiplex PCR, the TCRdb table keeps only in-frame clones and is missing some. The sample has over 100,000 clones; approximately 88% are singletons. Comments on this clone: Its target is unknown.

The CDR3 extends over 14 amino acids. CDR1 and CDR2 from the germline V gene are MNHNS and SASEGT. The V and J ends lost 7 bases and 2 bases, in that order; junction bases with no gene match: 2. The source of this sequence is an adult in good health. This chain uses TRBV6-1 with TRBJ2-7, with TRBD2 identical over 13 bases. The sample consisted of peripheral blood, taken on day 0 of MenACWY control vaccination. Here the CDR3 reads CASTGTSGTYEQYF. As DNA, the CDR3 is TGTGCCAGCACCGGGACTAGCGGGACCTACGAGCAGTACTTC.